Listed below are T cell receptor beta chains from one sample, sequenced in a study of blood T cells in healthy people across ages. TCRdb processed the 5' RACE reads anew with MiXCR; each CDR3 protein has one entry. The sample lists around 500,000 distinct CDR3 sequences; 47% were seen once. What was sequenced was blood. Receptors were obtained from a man older than 75 in good health. CDR3s include the opening cysteine and the closing phenylalanine or tryptophan. The D gene is left open where the match is weak. Not all rows give a size; the values are once, few, many and, for expanded clones, a class.

J	D	V	size	CDR3	DNA
TRBJ2-5	TRBD2	TRBV5-1	.	CASSQRASGSRETQYF	TGCGCCAGCAGCCAGAGGGCTAGCGGGAGTCGGGAGACCCAGTACTTC
TRBJ2-1	.	TRBV5-1	.	CASSFEARSSYNEQFF	TGCGCCAGCAGCTTCGAGGCTAGGAGCTCCTACAATGAGCAGTTCTTC
TRBJ1-2	.	TRBV4-3	.	CASSQESASSLYGYTF	TGCGCCAGCAGCCAAGAGTCAGCTTCCAGCCTTTATGGCTACACCTTC
TRBJ2-1	.	TRBV20-1	.	CSATIGRPGHNEQFF	TGCAGTGCTACCATTGGTCGGCCGGGTCACAATGAGCAGTTCTTC
TRBJ1-5	.	TRBV6-6	many	CASSSQGGQPQHF	TGTGCCAGCAGTAGCCAGGGTGGCCAGCCCCAGCATTTT
TRBJ2-1	.	TRBV4-3	.	CASSLLQGGRNEQFF	TGCGCCAGCAGCCTACTTCAGGGGGGCAGAAATGAGCAGTTCTTC
TRBJ2-5	TRBD2	TRBV20-1	.	CSATGLADFSYNEQYF	TGCAGTGCTACGGGACTAGCGGACTTCTCCTACAATGAGCAGTACTTC
TRBJ2-7	.	TRBV20-1	.	CSASRGNGEQYF	TGCAGTGCTAGTCGGGGTAACGGCGAGCAGTACTTC
TRBJ1-4	TRBD1	TRBV25-1	.	CASSVGQVSNEKLFF	TGTGCCAGCAGTGTCGGACAGGTCTCTAATGAAAAACTGTTTTTT
TRBJ2-5	.	TRBV20-1	.	CSATPGTAPDEQYF	TGCAGTGCCACCCCTGGTACGGCCCCCGATGAGCAGTACTTC
TRBJ1-2	.	TRBV3-1	.	CASSQGVGYTF	TGTGCCAGCAGCCAGGGCGTTGGCTACACCTTC